Sequencing of this T cell receptor beta chain was carried out in a study of cytomegalovirus exposure and HLA in healthy donors (dated by TCRdb to the late 2010s). Study-wide context: A later analysis indicated that the 95 to 150 validation repertoires were generated on the platform also employed for the approximately 690 repertoires of the first cohort. The study was designed to test whether signatures of past pathogen exposure could be identified by cataloging public T cell receptors. A separate validation cohort of over 95 different subjects was used in addition to the 666-subject first cohort. To predict cytomegalovirus infection status, the study combined high-throughput TCR immunosequencing, statistical association of individual TCRs with disease status, and machine learning. What the study reported, not specific to this receptor: A later analysis had no HLA typing for the validation cohort, so co-occurrence there was scored across all 130 or so repertoires. The classifier was reported to diagnose cytomegalovirus status with high specificity and sensitivity in both the original cohort and the validation cohort. A later analysis found that TCRs clustered in the first cohort also tended to co-occur in the 100 to 150 validation repertoires, with approximately 95% of cluster scores above 0. Across donors, most TCR sequences were observed very rarely, whereas some public TCRs were present in many individuals. In the study, around 160 TCR beta chains were listed as associated with cytomegalovirus. In vitro tests confirmed that a few of the cytomegalovirus-associated TCR beta chains recognize cytomegalovirus antigens. The authors suggested that the approach could potentially be extended to other disease states and immunological phenotypes.

Preparation of the library involved the immunoSEQ multiplex PCR assay. Processing in the source paper ran as follows. To diagnose cytomegalovirus status from the catalog of TCR beta chain sequences, a statistical classification framework was built. The table comes from immuneACCESS by way of TCRdb, which keeps in-frame sequences with V and J called. Part of the clones is missing from these tables; in studies checked, under half for an unresolved V gene and the rest for unknown reasons. The V and J calls and clone size come from that table; D and trimming were worked out from the DNA. The sample contains around 120,000 clones, around 88% of them found a single time. The ten largest clones add up to 4.5% to 6% of the sample. Compared with germline, V lacks 10 bases and J lacks 1 base; bases without a gene match: 15. The CDR3 runs 18 amino acids, cysteine and phenylalanine included. The entry retains the CDR3 DNA only, 54 bases that are in frame from base 1. From a lookup of the germline V gene (reference sequence), CDR1 and CDR2 are SGHNT and YYREEE.

The donors belonged to the validation cohort of 90 to 150 subjects, which was separate from the roughly 700-subject first cohort. Comment on this clone: Which antigen it targets is not known. Base-call qualities are not available, and no considerably larger clone is one nucleotide away.

The TCR comes from a man younger than 35 in good health and CMV-seronegative. Material for sequencing was PBMCs. The V and J segments used are TRBV5-4 and TRBJ2-5; a stretch of 14 junction bases matches TRBD2. Here is the DNA: TGTGCCTCACGGAGTGGGGTGACTAGCGGGGGGGCCCAAGAGACCCAGTACTTC. Its protein reads: CASRSGVTSGGAQETQYF.